The clone carrying this T cell receptor beta chain showed up many times. The germline gene is not matched at one end of the junction; a read error may be the cause. The entry originates in a study of read filtering for tumor transcriptome and immune sequencing. In the study overall: Patients were approximately 18 male and some 15 female, mean age around 67 years, range about 45 to 85.

CDR1 and CDR2 from the germline V gene are MNHEY and SMNVEV (reference sequence). The CDR3 runs to 14 residues. This library used around 400 ng RNA and molecular barcoded adaptors spanning alpha/delta and beta/gamma chains. A single record per CDR3 protein comes from TCRdb applying MiXCR to the reads. The repertoire consists of around 38,000 distinct CDR3 sequences, with about an eighth occurring once and the leading ten covering 25% to 30%. The sequencing sample was made of a population of CD138-negative cells sorted from bone marrow. The V gene is TRBV27, the J gene TRBJ2-7, with D possibly matching TRBD1 (6 bases). The clonotype originates from a donor at least 40 years old with multiple myeloma. In DNA, the CDR3 is TGTGCCAGCAGTCTATCACAGGGATCCTACGAGCAGTACTTC. Translating it yields CASSLSQGSYEQYF.